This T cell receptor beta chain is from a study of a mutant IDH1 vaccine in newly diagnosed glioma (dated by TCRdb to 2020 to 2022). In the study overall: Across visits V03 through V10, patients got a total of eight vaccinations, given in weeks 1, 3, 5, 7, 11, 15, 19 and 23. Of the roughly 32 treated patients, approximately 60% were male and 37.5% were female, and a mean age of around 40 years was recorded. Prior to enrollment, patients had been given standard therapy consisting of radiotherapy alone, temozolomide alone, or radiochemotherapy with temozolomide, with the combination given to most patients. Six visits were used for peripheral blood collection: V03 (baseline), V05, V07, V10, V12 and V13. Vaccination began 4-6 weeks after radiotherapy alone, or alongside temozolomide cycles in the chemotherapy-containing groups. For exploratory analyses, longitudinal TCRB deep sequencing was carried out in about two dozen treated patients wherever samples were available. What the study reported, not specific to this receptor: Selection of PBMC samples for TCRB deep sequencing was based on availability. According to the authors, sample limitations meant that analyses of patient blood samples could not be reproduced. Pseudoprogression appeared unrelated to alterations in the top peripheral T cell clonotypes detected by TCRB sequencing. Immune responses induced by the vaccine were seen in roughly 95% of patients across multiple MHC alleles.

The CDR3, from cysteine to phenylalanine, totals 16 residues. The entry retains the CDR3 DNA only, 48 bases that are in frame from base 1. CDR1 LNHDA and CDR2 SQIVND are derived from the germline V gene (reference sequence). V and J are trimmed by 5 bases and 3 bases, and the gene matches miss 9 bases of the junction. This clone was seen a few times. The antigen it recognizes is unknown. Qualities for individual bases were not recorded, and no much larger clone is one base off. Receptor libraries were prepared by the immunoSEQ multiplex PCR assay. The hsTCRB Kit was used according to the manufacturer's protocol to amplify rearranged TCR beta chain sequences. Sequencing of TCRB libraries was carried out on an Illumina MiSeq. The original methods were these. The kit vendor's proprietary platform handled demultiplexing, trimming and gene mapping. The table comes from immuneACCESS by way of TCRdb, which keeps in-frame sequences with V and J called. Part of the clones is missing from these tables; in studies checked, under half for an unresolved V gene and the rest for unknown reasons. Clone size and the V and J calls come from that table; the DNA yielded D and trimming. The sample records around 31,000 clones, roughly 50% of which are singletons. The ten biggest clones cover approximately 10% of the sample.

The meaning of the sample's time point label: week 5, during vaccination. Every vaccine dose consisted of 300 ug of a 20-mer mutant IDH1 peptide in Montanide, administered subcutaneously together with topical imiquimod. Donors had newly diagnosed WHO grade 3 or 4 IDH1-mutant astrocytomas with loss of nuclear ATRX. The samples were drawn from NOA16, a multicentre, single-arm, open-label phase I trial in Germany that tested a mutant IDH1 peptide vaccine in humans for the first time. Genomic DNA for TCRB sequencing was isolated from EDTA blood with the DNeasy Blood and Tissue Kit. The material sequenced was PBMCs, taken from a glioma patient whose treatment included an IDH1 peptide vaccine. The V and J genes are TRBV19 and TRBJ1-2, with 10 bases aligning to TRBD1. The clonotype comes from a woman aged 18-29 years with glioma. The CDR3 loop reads CASSADRGKEDYGYTF. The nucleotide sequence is TGTGCCAGTAGTGCGGACAGGGGGAAGGAAGACTATGGCTACACCTTC.